This T cell receptor beta chain appears in the sequencing data of a study of CD8 T cells in ankylosing spondylitis. One entry per CDR3 protein, called by TCRdb with MiXCR from the 5' RACE reads. The sample consists of under 200,000 distinct CDR3 sequences, around 9.6% of them appearing once. The germline V gene has CDR1 SGHTA and CDR2 FQGNSA. The CDR3 spans 12 residues. Trimming took off 2 bases at V and 7 bases at J, with 5 bases between the two ends. The sequence was obtained from a female donor with ankylosing spondylitis or in good health (not recorded which). The chain is built from TRBV7-2 and TRBJ2-2; no clear D gene. The sequenced sample consisted of blood, either unsorted or a sorted T cell fraction (not recorded which). The CDR3 spells CASSLMGGELFF. The CDR3 DNA is TGTGCCAGCAGCTTAATGGGCGGGGAGCTGTTTTTT.